This T cell receptor beta chain was observed in a study of T cell responses to AZD1222 COVID-19 vaccine. Method: immunoSEQ multiplex PCR; TCRdb's copy keeps in-frame clones and lacks some. The data hold 55,000 to 85,000 clones, with 84% observed a single time. V dropped 4 bases and J dropped 0 bases, with 18 bases sitting between them. The CDR3 totals 17 residues. The germline gives CDR1 LGHDT, CDR2 YNNKEL (reference sequence). Source: peripheral blood, taken on day 0 of AZD1222 vaccination. The TCR comes from an adult in good health. The rearrangement joins TRBV3-1 (or the pseudogene TRBV3-2) to TRBJ1-1; D perhaps matches TRBD1 (6 bases). The CDR3 sequence is CASSPRTVWGMNTEAFF. CDR3 bases: TGTGCCAGCAGCCCCAGGACAGTGTGGGGTATGAACACTGAAGCTTTCTTT.